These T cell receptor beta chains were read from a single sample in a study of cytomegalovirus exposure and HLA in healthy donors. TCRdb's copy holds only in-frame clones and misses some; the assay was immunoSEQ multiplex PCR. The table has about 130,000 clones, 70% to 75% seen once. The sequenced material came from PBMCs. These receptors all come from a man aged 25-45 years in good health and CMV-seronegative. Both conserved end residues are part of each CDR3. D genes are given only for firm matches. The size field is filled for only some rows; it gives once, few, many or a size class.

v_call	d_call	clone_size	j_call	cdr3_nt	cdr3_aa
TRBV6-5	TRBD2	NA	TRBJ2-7	TGTGCCAGCAGGACGCGACTAGCGGCCTCCTACGAGCAGTACTTC	CASRTRLAASYEQYF
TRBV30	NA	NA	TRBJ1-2	TGTGCCTGGGGGTTTACAGCCGATGGCTACACCTTC	CAWGFTADGYTF
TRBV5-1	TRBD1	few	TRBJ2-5	TGCGCCAGCAGCTTAGGACAGGGCTTCTCGGAGACCCAGTACTTC	CASSLGQGFSETQYF
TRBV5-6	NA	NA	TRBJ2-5	TGTGCCAGCAGCTTAGCCCCGCCGGAGACCCAGTACTTC	CASSLAPPETQYF
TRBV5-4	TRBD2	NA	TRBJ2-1	TGTGCCAGCTTAGCGGGAACTAGAGGAGTTGCCAATGAGCAGTTCTTC	CASLAGTRGVANEQFF
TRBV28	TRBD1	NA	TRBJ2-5	TGTGCCAGCAGTTTCCCGGGACAGGGTATTGAGACCCAGTACTTC	CASSFPGQGIETQYF
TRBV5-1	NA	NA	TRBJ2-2	TGCGCCAGCAGCCTAGAACAGGGCTACACCGGGGAGCTGTTTTTT	CASSLEQGYTGELFF
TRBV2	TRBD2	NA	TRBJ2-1	TGTGCCAGCAGTGAACGGGGACTAGATCTCTACAATGAGCAGTTCTTC	CASSERGLDLYNEQFF
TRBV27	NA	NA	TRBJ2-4	TGTGCCAGCAGTTTTATAGGTCGTATAGACAGAAAAAACATTCAGTACTTC	CASSFIGRIDRKNIQYF
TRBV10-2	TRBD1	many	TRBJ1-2	TGCGCCAGCACCGGGACAGGATATGGCTACACCTTC	CASTGTGYGYTF
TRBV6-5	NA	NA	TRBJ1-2	TGTGCCAGCAGTCAGGGCCAAGGCGGCTACACCTTC	CASSQGQGGYTF
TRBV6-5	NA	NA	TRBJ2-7	TGTGCCAGCAGTCCTCCTCACATGGAGCAGTACTTC	CASSPPHMEQYF
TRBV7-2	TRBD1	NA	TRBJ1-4	TGTGCCAGCAGCAACAGGGGGCTTTCTGAAAAACTGTTTTTT	CASSNRGLSEKLFF
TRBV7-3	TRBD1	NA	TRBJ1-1	TGTGCCAGCAGCTTAATAGGGGGCGCCGCTTTCTTT	CASSLIGGAAFF
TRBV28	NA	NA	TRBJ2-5	TGTGCCAGCAAACGCGACATCCAAGAGACCCAGTACTTC	CASKRDIQETQYF
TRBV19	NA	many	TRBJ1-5	TGTGCCAGTAGTATAGATCGGGGCAGGACTATCAATCAGCCCCAGCATTTT	CASSIDRGRTINQPQHF
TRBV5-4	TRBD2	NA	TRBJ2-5	TGTGCCAGCAGCGGAAAACTAGCGGGGTTTCAAGAGACCCAGTACTTC	CASSGKLAGFQETQYF
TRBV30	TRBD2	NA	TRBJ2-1	TGTGCCTGGAGTGCCGGGAGGGATAATGAGCAGTTCTTC	CAWSAGRDNEQFF
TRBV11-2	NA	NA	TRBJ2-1	TGTGCCAGCAGCTTAGATGTCCCAGCGGCCTACAATGAGCAGTTCTTC	CASSLDVPAAYNEQFF
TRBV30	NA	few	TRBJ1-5	TGTGCCTGGAGTGTTCGGGAACTCCAGCCCCAGCATTTT	CAWSVRELQPQHF
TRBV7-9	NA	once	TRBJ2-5	TGTGCCAGCAGCATTAGACAGGTCCAAGAGACCCAGTACTTC	CASSIRQVQETQYF
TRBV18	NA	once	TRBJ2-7	TGTGCCAGCTCACCTGACACCTCCTACGAGCAGTACTTC	CASSPDTSYEQYF
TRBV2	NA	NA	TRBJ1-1	TGTGCCAGCCTAACGGGGGGGAGTATGAACACTGAAGCTTTCTTT	CASLTGGSMNTEAFF
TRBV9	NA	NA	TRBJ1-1	TGTGCCAGCAGGTCCGGGTCCACTGAAGCTTTCTTT	CASRSGSTEAFF
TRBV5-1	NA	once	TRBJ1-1	TGCGCCAGCAACCTCCGGGACTCTGAAGCTTTCTTT	CASNLRDSEAFF
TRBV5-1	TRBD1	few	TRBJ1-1	TGCGCCAGCAGCCGCCGGACAGGGGCTAACACTGAAGCTTTCTTT	CASSRRTGANTEAFF
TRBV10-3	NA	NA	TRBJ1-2	TGTGCCGCGCTGGAGGTTAACTATGGCTACACCTTC	CAALEVNYGYTF
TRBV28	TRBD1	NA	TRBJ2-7	TGTGCCAGCAGTTCAGTGGGGACAGGGATCCACGAGCAGTACTTC	CASSSVGTGIHEQYF
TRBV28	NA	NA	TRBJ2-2	TGTGCCAGCAGTTTACCTCGTTTTACCGGGGAGCTGTTTTTT	CASSLPRFTGELFF
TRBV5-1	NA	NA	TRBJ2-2	TGCGCCAGCAGCTTGCGGCAGACAACGAACACCGGGGAGCTGTTTTTT	CASSLRQTTNTGELFF
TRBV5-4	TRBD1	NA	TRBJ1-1	TGTGCCAGCAGCCGGGACAGGGTGCGAGCTTTCTTT	CASSRDRVRAFF
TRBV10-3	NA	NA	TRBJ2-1	TGTGCCATCAGTGAGAAAAGCGTGGGGGGATACAATGAGCAGTTCTTC	CAISEKSVGGYNEQFF
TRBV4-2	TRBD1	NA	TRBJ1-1	TGTGCCAGCAGCCAAGGCCGGACAGGGGGCGAGGCAGCTTTCTTT	CASSQGRTGGEAAFF
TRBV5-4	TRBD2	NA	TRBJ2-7	TGTGCCAGCAGCCCGGGACTAGTGATCGAGCAGTACTTC	CASSPGLVIEQYF
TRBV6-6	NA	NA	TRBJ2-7	TGTGCCAGCAGATTGACCACCGAGGACTCCTCGGAGCAGTACTTC	CASRLTTEDSSEQYF
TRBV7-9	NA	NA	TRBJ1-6	TGTGCCAGCAGCTTAGTGGACCTTAGCCCAGGGAATTCACCCCTCCACTTT	CASSLVDLSPGNSPLHF
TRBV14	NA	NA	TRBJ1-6	TGTGCCAGCAGCCAGAGCGTCTTTGGGAATTCACCCCTCCACTTT	CASSQSVFGNSPLHF
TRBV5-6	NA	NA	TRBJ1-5	TGTGCCAGCAGCTTGAAGACCCGCGGAGGCAATCAGCCCCAGCATTTT	CASSLKTRGGNQPQHF
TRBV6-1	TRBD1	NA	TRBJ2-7	TGTGCCAGCAGTGAACCGGGACAGGGGGCGATAGAGCAGTACTTC	CASSEPGQGAIEQYF
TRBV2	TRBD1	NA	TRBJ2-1	TGTGCCAGCAGCGGACAGGGACAGAATGAGCAGTTCTTC	CASSGQGQNEQFF
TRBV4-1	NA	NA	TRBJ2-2	TGCGCCAGCAGCCAAGATGCGATCGGCGGCTACACCGGGGAGCTGTTTTTT	CASSQDAIGGYTGELFF
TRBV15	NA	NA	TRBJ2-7	TGTGCCACCAGCAGAGATCTTTTGGGAGGTACCTCCTACGAGCAGTACTTC	CATSRDLLGGTSYEQYF
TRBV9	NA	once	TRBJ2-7	TGTGCCAGCAGCGTAGCGGGAGCCTCCTACGAGCAGTACTTC	CASSVAGASYEQYF
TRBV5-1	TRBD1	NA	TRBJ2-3	TGCGCCAGCAGCTTCCGGGACAGGGGGGCCACAGATACGCAGTATTTT	CASSFRDRGATDTQYF
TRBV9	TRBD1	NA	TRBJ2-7	TGTGCCAGCAGCGTCTCCGGGACAGCATCCTACGAGCAGTACTTC	CASSVSGTASYEQYF
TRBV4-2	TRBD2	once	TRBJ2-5	TGTGCCAGCAGCCGGGGGCGGGAGGTGGGAGAGACCCAGTACTTC	CASSRGREVGETQYF
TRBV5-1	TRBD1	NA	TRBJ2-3	TGCGCCAGCAGCTCAAGACAGGGTCGAGAAGATACGCAGTATTTT	CASSSRQGREDTQYF
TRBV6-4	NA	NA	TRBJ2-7	TGTGCCAGCAGTGAGGGCACAGGGGGGGGCTACGAGCAGTACTTC	CASSEGTGGGYEQYF
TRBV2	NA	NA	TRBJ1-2	TGTGCCAGCACGGGGGACCTCTATGGCTACACCTTC	CASTGDLYGYTF
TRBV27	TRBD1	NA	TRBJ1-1	TGTGCCAGCAGTTTATCGGGGGGACAGGGCCGAGGAGGGACTGAAGCTTTCTTT	CASSLSGGQGRGGTEAFF
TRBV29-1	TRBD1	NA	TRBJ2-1	TGCAGCGTTGAGCCGGGACAGGGGTACAATGAGCAGTTCTTC	CSVEPGQGYNEQFF
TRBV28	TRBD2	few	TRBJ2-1	TGTGCCAGCAGTTCTTCATGGGGGGGGGACGAGCAGTTCTTC	CASSSSWGGDEQFF
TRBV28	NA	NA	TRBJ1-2	TGTGCCAGCACCGCCGGGGACTATGGCTACACCTTC	CASTAGDYGYTF
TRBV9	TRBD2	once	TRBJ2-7	TGTGCCAGCAGCGTAGCGGCGGGAGCGATCTACGAGCAGTACTTC	CASSVAAGAIYEQYF
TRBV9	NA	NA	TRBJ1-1	TGTGCCAGCAGCCCGTTGGGGGGAACTAACACTGAAGCTTTCTTT	CASSPLGGTNTEAFF
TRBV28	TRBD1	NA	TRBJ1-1	TGTGCCAGCAGTCAGACAGGGGAGAACACTGAAGCTTTCTTT	CASSQTGENTEAFF
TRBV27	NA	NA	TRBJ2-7	TGTGCCAGCAGCTACAGGGCAGGGAAATCCTACGAGCAGTACTTC	CASSYRAGKSYEQYF
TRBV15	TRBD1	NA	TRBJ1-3	TGTGCCACCAGCAGAGATTCTAGGACAGGAGGAAACACCATATATTTT	CATSRDSRTGGNTIYF
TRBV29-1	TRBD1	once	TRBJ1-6	TGCAGCGTTGTTCGGGACAGGGGAAGCTCCTATAATTCACCCCTCCACTTT	CSVVRDRGSSYNSPLHF